This T cell receptor beta chain was obtained from a study of T-cell memory formation after mild COVID-19. Overall study context: There were largely donor-specific TCR clusters. The study, taken as a whole, reports: Contracting clones from day 15 to 85 showed balanced CD4/CD8; later expanders favored CD4+. There were some responding clones in pre-infection memory, which suggested that cross-reactive memory had joined. Mainly CM and EM harbored the contracting CD4+ clones; mainly EMRA harbored the CD8+ ones.

MiXCR, run by TCRdb on the 5' RACE reads, gives a single entry per CDR3 protein. This repertoire shows a few hundred thousand distinct CDR3 sequences, about 20% found once; its top ten account for 8.4%. This clonotype was counted only a few times. Its target is not known. The CDR3 consists of 13 residues. The V end lost 3 bases, the J end lost 2 bases, and 5 bases lay between the germline ends. The J gene is TRBJ1-5, the V gene TRBV12-3 or TRBV12-4; no definite D call. The receptor comes from an adult woman who had mild COVID-19 (a few samples of this study predate the infection). Cell type and time point are not known. The specimen was PBMCs or a T cell subset sorted from them (not recorded which). CDR3 nucleotides: TGTGCCAGCAGTTTGACGCGCAATCAGCCCCAGCATTTT. Amino acids: CASSLTRNQPQHF.